This is a list of T cell receptor beta chains from one sample in a study of blood T cell repertoires in COVID-19. TCRdb's table, derived via immunoSEQ multiplex PCR, lists solely in-frame clones and lacks some. This table holds about 68,000 clones, 88% found once. The sequenced sample was peripheral blood. Receptors originate from a human donor in a cohort sampled during active COVID-19. Both conserved end residues are part of each CDR3. Fields, in order: J gene, D gene, V gene, CDR3 protein. A D gene is named only where the DNA matches it firmly.

j_call: TRBJ1-4
d_call: TRBD1
v_call: TRBV6-5
cdr3_aa: CASLDRGQGEKLFF

j_call: TRBJ2-5
d_call: TRBD2
v_call: TRBV10-3
cdr3_aa: CAIKSSGTQETQYF

j_call: TRBJ2-7
d_call: NA
v_call: TRBV7-8
cdr3_aa: CASSRGLRHHEQYF

j_call: TRBJ2-3
d_call: NA
v_call: TRBV11-2
cdr3_aa: CASSSGRGGITDTQYF

j_call: TRBJ2-4
d_call: NA
v_call: TRBV7-2
cdr3_aa: CASSLGGPPTSKNIQYF

j_call: TRBJ1-1
d_call: TRBD1
v_call: TRBV28
cdr3_aa: CASSFGGTGQANTEAFF

j_call: TRBJ2-1
d_call: TRBD2
v_call: TRBV19
cdr3_aa: CASSISSGWEGEQFF

j_call: TRBJ2-1
d_call: NA
v_call: TRBV5-1
cdr3_aa: CASSLEDFRNEQFF

j_call: TRBJ1-3
d_call: NA
v_call: TRBV5-1
cdr3_aa: CASSLTLPGSGNTIYF

j_call: TRBJ2-1
d_call: NA
v_call: TRBV5-1
cdr3_aa: CASSLAYLGGGNNEQFF

j_call: TRBJ2-1
d_call: TRBD2
v_call: TRBV7-2
cdr3_aa: CASSPHPGTIYNEQFF

j_call: TRBJ2-1
d_call: TRBD2
v_call: TRBV6-5
cdr3_aa: CASSPDSGAYNEQFF

j_call: TRBJ2-2
d_call: NA
v_call: TRBV11-1
cdr3_aa: CASSLHRVPGELFF

j_call: TRBJ1-2
d_call: NA
v_call: TRBV5-1
cdr3_aa: CASSLEAAQMPALEGYTF

j_call: TRBJ2-1
d_call: TRBD2
v_call: TRBV5-1
cdr3_aa: CASSLSPAGGYNEQFF

j_call: TRBJ2-1
d_call: NA
v_call: TRBV18
cdr3_aa: CASSPGSNNEQFF

j_call: TRBJ2-1
d_call: TRBD2
v_call: TRBV6-5
cdr3_aa: CASRPGWGGEQFF

j_call: TRBJ1-4
d_call: NA
v_call: TRBV12-3/TRBV12-4
cdr3_aa: CASSLSGSEKLFF

j_call: TRBJ1-1
d_call: NA
v_call: TRBV18
cdr3_aa: CASSPDKNTEAFF

j_call: TRBJ2-2
d_call: TRBD2
v_call: TRBV7-3
cdr3_aa: CASSKGLVGTGELFF

j_call: TRBJ2-7
d_call: TRBD1
v_call: TRBV28
cdr3_aa: CASSWTGQSSYEQYF

j_call: TRBJ1-1
d_call: TRBD1
v_call: TRBV5-1
cdr3_aa: CASQGANTEAFF

j_call: TRBJ1-1
d_call: NA
v_call: TRBV5-1
cdr3_aa: CASSPGQPLNTEAFF